The 20 T cell receptor beta chains reported below all come from one sample, sequenced in a study of molecular identifiers for immune sequencing clone quantification (dated by TCRdb to about 2018). Library method: PCR. The run used an Illumina HiSeq 4000. TCRdb reworked the public reads: Q25 trimming with fastp, MiXCR clone assembly, productive beta chains retained. One record per CDR3 amino acid sequence lists the most common genes and DNA. The sample table holds around 480,000 distinct CDR3 sequences, of which about 22% were seen once. Of the sample, around 0.84% falls within the top ten clones. Sequenced input: naive CD8+ T cells from blood, with Jurkat cell RNA spiked in. What the cell subset or site label conveys for this sample: FACS-sorted CD8+CD4-CCR7+CD45RA+ naive T cells. The receptors were gathered from a human donor in good health. Some libraries in this study had Jurkat cell RNA spiked in.

This clonotype has ten or more counts. The rearrangement joins TRBV7-2 to TRBJ1-5; 8 nucleotides match TRBD1. V dropped 2 bases and J dropped 3; count of bases not matched to a gene: 3. The CDR3 is 15 residues long. Germline loops: CDR1 SGHTA, CDR2 FQGNSA. CDR3 protein: CASSLWTGHNQPQHF. CDR3 in DNA: TGTGCCAGCAGCTTATGGACAGGGCACAATCAGCCCCAGCATTTT. Combining the CDR3 with reference TRBV7-2 and TRBJ1-5 gives the whole variable domain GAGVSQSPSNKVTEKGKDVELRCDPISGHTALYWYRQSLGQGLEFLIYFQGNSAPDKSGLPSDRFSAERTGGSVSTLTIQRTQQEDSAVYLCASSLWTGHNQPQHFGDGTRLSIL.

This clonotype was seen at least ten times. The chain uses TRBV7-2 and TRBJ1-4; D is unclear. Germline CDR1 is SGHTA and CDR2 is FQGNSA. This CDR3 has 15 residues. Trimming pared 1 base from V and 8 bases from J, leaving 14 bases between. The DNA of the CDR3 is TGTGCCAGCAGCTTAGTTGGGCCTAGACCGGAAAAACTGTTTTTT. This gives the protein CASSLVGPRPEKLFF.

On this clonotype: Possible read error: a much larger clone is one base away. The chain couples TRBV5-1 to TRBJ2-5, with D maybe TRBD2 (5 bases). The V end lost 4 bases, the J end lost 3 bases, and 16 bases lay between the germline ends. The CDR3 is 15 residues long. Germline loops: CDR1 SGHRS, CDR2 YFSETQ. The CDR3 loop reads CASSPGFLGEETQYF. In DNA form, the CDR3 reads TGCGCCAGCAGCCCGGGGTTCTTAGGAGAAGAGACCCAGTACTTC.

Only a few counts were recorded for this clonotype. CDR3 amino acids: CASSQFQGRGWETQYF. DNA for the CDR3: TGTGCCAGCAGCCAGTTCCAGGGTCGGGGATGGGAGACCCAGTACTTC. The chain carries TRBV14 and TRBJ2-5, with D perhaps matching TRBD1 or TRBD2 (5 bases each). Per the germline V gene, CDR1 is SGHDN and CDR2 is FVKESK. The V end lost 3 bases, the J end lost 5 bases, and 19 bases lay between the germline ends. The CDR3 runs 16 residues.

In this sample, this clonotype turned up a few times. The CDR3 nucleotides are TGTGCCAGCAGTTTAAACAGCATTAAGGGTCAGCCCCAGCATTTT. This gives the protein CASSLNSIKGQPQHF. This chain uses TRBV28 with TRBJ1-5, with no clear D. CDR1 and CDR2 from the germline V gene are MDHEN and SYDVKM. Trimming pared 2 bases from V and 6 bases from J, leaving 14 bases between. The CDR3 has 15 residues.

The chain carries TRBV5-8 and TRBJ2-7, with D unresolved. CDR3 length equals 12 residues. Trimming removed 4 bases from V and 0 bases from J, with 5 bases in between. The germline V gene encodes CDR1 SGHTS and CDR2 YDEGEE. CDR3 DNA: TGTGCCAGCAGCGCGTACTCCTACGAGCAGTACTTC. Translating it yields CASSAYSYEQYF.

This clonotype showed up many times. The gene calls are TRBV28 and TRBJ2-7, with D perhaps matching TRBD1 or TRBD2 (5 bases each). There are 16 residues in the CDR3. The V gene's germline CDR1 is MDHEN and CDR2 SYDVKM. The germline V and J ends were trimmed by 10 bases and 4 bases, with 26 bases remaining between them. The CDR3 spells CAIQGGRDGFWYEQYF. CDR3 DNA: TGTGCCATTCAGGGTGGTCGGGATGGGTTTTGGTACGAGCAGTACTTC. Full variable domain (remainder filled in from reference TRBV28 and TRBJ2-7): DVKVTQSSRYLVKRTGEKVFLECVQDMDHENMFWYRQDPGLGLRLIYFSYDVKMKEKGDIPEGYSVSREKKERFSLILESASTNQTSMYLCAIQGGRDGFWYEQYFGPGTRLTVT.

Regarding this clonotype: The CDR3 end shows no conserved phenylalanine or tryptophan, and so a read error is likely. This rearrangement joins TRBV6-6 to TRBJ2-5; 10 bases are a match to TRBD2. Germline V gene sequence: CDR1 MNHNY, CDR2 SVGAGI (reference sequence). This CDR3 contains 17 residues. J was trimmed by 3 bases and V by 3 bases; bases with no gene match: 10. CDR3 protein: CASSYPLGLAEEETQYL. The CDR3 DNA reads as TGTGCCAGCAGTTATCCGCTTGGACTAGCGGAAGAAGAGACCCAGTACCTC.

This clonotype was seen many times. The rearrangement links TRBV14 to TRBJ2-7; D not certain. Germline CDR1 SGHDN, CDR2 FVKESK. The V end lost 1 base, the J end lost 4 bases, and 17 bases lay between the germline ends. The CDR3 has 16 residues. This CDR3 is CASSQVGTEEKYEQYF. In DNA form, the CDR3 reads TGTGCCAGCAGCCAAGTGGGTACAGAGGAAAAGTACGAGCAGTACTTC. The variable domain in full, with the rest retrieved from reference TRBV14 and TRBJ2-7, is EAGVTQFPSHSVIEKGQTVTLRCDPISGHDNLYWYRRVMGKEIKFLLHFVKESKQDESGMPNNRFLAERTGGTYSTLKVQPAELEDSGVYFCASSQVGTEEKYEQYFGPGTRLTVT.

Worth noting for this clonotype: Its ends do not fully match the called genes, so a read error is possible. The CDR3 loop is CASSFTPPPTNEKLLF. CDR3 bases: TGTGCCAGCAGTTTTACCCCTCCACCAACTAATGAAAAACTGCTTTTT. The chain has TRBV28 and TRBJ1-4; unclear D gene. Germline CDR1 is MDHEN and CDR2 is SYDVKM. The CDR3 is made up of 16 amino acids.

The table lists this clonotype with a few counts. This chain links TRBV12-3 or TRBV12-4 with TRBJ2-2, with 10 bases aligning to TRBD2. Unmatched junction bases numbered 20, after V lost 5 bases and J lost 5 bases. The CDR3 contains 20 residues. CDR3 in DNA: TGTGCCAGCAGTGGGCTGGGGGCATCGATAGCGGGAGGTGCAACCGGGGAGCTGTTTTTT. Protein product: CASSGLGASIAGGATGELFF.

The chain is built from TRBV12-5 and TRBJ1-1; D not resolved. The V gene's germline CDR1 is LGHNT and CDR2 FRNRAP. The V end was cut by 3 bases, the J end by 2 bases, with 7 bases between. The CDR3 covers 13 residues. The DNA of the CDR3 is TGTGCTAGTGGTTTTGGCCAAAACACTGAAGCTTTCTTT. Translation gives CASGFGQNTEAFF.

Comments on this clonotype: A much larger clone sits a single nucleotide away, making a read error possible. The gene calls are TRBV7-9 and TRBJ2-7, with D tentatively TRBD1 or TRBD2 (5 bases each). V was pared by 6 bases and J by 5 bases, with 23 bases between. The CDR3 sequence is 16 residues long. Germline V gene sequence: CDR1 SEHNR, CDR2 FQNEAQ (reference sequence). CDR3 sequence: CASRPVRDGGVHEQYF. CDR3 nucleotide sequence: TGTGCCAGCAGACCGGTCCGGGACGGCGGAGTCCACGAGCAGTACTTC. The variable domain in full, with the rest retrieved from reference TRBV7-9 and TRBJ2-7, is DTGVSQNPRHKITKRGQNVTFRCDPISEHNRLYWYRQTLGQGPEFLTYFQNEAQLEKSRLLSDRFSAERPKGSFSTLEIQRTEQGDSAMYLCASRPVRDGGVHEQYFGPGTRLTVT.

This clonotype was seen at least ten times. The chain combines TRBV6-2 or TRBV6-3 with TRBJ2-5, with TRBD1 identical over 8 bases. Germline trimming cut 2 bases from V and 1 base from J; bases unmatched to any gene: 9. CDR1 is MNHEY and CDR2 is SVGEGT in the germline V gene. The CDR3 totals 17 residues. Here the CDR3 reads CASSYRPRTGSQETQYF. The CDR3 DNA follows: TGTGCCAGCAGTTACCGACCGAGGACAGGGTCCCAAGAGACCCAGTACTTC.

In its sample, this clonotype was seen a few times. The V call is TRBV5-6, the J call TRBJ1-4; a weak D match, TRBD1 (5 bases). The germline V and J ends were trimmed by 2 bases and 7 bases, with 15 bases remaining between them. The CDR3 is 15 amino acids. Germline CDR1 and CDR2: SGHDT and YYEEEE. Written as DNA, the CDR3 is TGTGCCAGCAGCTTAGACCGCAGGGTTGGTGAAAAACTGTTTTTT. Translation gives CASSLDRRVGEKLFF.

In this sample, this clonotype turned up many times. The rearrangement links TRBV29-1 to TRBJ1-3; D remains ambiguous. Per the germline V gene, CDR1 is SQVTM and CDR2 is ANQGSEA. The CDR3 extends over 13 amino acids. Trimming removed 4 bases from V and 7 bases from J, with 14 bases in between. CDR3 sequence (DNA): TGCAGCGTTGTCGGGCAGGTTATGAACACCATATATTTT. As protein: CSVVGQVMNTIYF.

The chain combines TRBV6-2 or TRBV6-3 with TRBJ2-7, with TRBD2 as a possible D gene (6 bases). Trimming took off 2 bases at V and 4 bases at J, with 18 bases between the two ends. Germline lookup yields CDR1 MNHEY and CDR2 SVGEGT. The CDR3 has 16 amino acids. The CDR3 is CASSYLPGTSLYEQYF. The CDR3 nucleotides read TGTGCCAGCAGTTACCTTCCCGGGACTTCATTGTACGAGCAGTACTTC.

The V call is TRBV10-1, the J call TRBJ2-1, with TRBD2 matching 16 bases. V dropped 6 bases and J dropped 8; count of bases not matched to a gene: 4. CDR3 length: 15 residues. Germline assignment: CDR1 WNHNN and CDR2 SYGVQD (reference sequence). The CDR3 spells CASSDGTSGGDEQFF. The CDR3 coding sequence is TGCGCCAGCAGCGACGGGACTAGCGGGGGGGATGAGCAGTTCTTC.

This clonotype showed up just a few times. The chain links TRBV20-1 to TRBJ2-3; 14 bases match TRBD2. The germline gives CDR1 DFQATT, CDR2 SNEGSKA (reference sequence). The CDR3 is made up of 15 amino acids. V trimming: 6 bases; J trimming: 4 bases; junction bases outside the gene matches: 6. The CDR3 bases are TGCAGTGCGAGGACTAGCGGGGGGCCGGCAGATACGCAGTATTTT. This encodes CSARTSGGPADTQYF.

This clonotype was observed many times. The chain recombines TRBV5-4 with TRBJ2-3; D perhaps matches TRBD2 (6 bases). The CDR3 totals 14 residues. The germline gives CDR1 SGHNT, CDR2 YYREEE (reference sequence). Deletions cut 6 bases from V and 4 bases from J, with 15 bases between. CDR3: CASTVVGGADTQYF. The CDR3 DNA follows: TGTGCCAGCACGGTGGTAGGAGGGGCAGATACGCAGTATTTT.